This note documents a single T cell receptor (beta chain) sequence. Its antigen is unidentified. The data were taken from a study of cytomegalovirus exposure and HLA in healthy donors. With 60 Vbeta and 13 Jbeta primers, the PCR was carried out. The assay was immunoSEQ multiplex PCR, and TCRdb's table has in-frame clones only and misses some. The sample consists of roughly 200,000 clones, about 69% of them appearing once. Germline V gene sequence: CDR1 SGHVS, CDR2 FNYEAQ. The V end was cut by 4 bases, the J end by 2 bases, with 9 bases between. This CDR3 comprises 14 residues. Broader study findings: Judged likely to be a sequencing artifact was a cluster of highly shared sequence variants. Being productive about 87% or about 30% of the time was typical of most TCR beta V segments in an earlier analysis.

The TCR originated in a male donor in good health and CMV-seronegative. The sequenced sample consisted of PBMCs. V is TRBV7-6 and J is TRBJ2-1, with a weak D call TRBD2 (6 bases). This CDR3 reads CASSYGTAYNEQFF. CDR3 DNA: TGTGCCAGCAGCTATGGGACTGCCTACAATGAGCAGTTCTTC. The variable domain in full, with the rest retrieved from reference TRBV7-6 and TRBJ2-1, is GAGVSQSPRYKVTKRGQDVALRCDPISGHVSLYWYRQALGQGPEFLTYFNYEAQQDKSGLPNDRFSAERPEGSISTLTIQRTEQRDSAMYRCASSYGTAYNEQFFGPGTRLTVL.